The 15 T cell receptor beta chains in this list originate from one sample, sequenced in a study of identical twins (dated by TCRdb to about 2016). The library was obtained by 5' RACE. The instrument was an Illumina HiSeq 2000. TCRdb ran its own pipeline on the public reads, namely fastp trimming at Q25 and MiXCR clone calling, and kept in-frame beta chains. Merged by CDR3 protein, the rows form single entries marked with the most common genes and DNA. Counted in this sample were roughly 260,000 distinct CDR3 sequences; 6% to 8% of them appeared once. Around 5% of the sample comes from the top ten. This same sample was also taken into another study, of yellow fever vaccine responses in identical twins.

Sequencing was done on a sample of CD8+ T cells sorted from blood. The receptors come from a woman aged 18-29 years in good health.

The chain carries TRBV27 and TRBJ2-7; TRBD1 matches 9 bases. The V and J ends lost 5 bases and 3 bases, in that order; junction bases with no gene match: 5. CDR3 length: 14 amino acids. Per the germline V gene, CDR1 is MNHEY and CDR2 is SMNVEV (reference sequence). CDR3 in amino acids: CASSRTGADYEQYF. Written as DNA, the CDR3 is TGTGCCAGCAGTCGGACAGGGGCGGACTACGAGCAGTACTTC.

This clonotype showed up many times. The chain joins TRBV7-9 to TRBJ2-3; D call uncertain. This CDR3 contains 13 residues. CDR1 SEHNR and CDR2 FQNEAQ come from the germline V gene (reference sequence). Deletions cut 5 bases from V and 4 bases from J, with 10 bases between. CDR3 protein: CASSHTTADTQYF. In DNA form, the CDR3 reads TGTGCCAGCAGCCACACCACGGCAGATACGCAGTATTTT.

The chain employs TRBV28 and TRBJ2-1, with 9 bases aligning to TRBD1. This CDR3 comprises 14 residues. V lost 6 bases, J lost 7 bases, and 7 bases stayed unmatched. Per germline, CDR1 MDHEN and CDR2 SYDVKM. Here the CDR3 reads CASSKQGARNEQFF. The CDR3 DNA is TGTGCCAGCAGCAAACAGGGGGCGCGGAATGAGCAGTTCTTC.

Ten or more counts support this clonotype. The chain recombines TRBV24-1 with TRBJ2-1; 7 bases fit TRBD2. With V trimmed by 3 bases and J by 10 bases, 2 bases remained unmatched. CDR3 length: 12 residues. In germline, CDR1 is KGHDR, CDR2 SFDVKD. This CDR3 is CATSDLAAEQFF. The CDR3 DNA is TGTGCCACCAGTGATCTAGCGGCGGAGCAGTTCTTC.

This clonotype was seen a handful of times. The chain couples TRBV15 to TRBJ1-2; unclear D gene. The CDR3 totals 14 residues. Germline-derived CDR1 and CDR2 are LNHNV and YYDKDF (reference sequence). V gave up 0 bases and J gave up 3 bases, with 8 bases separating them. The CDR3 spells CATSRDEADYGYTF. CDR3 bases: TGTGCCACCAGCAGAGATGAGGCGGACTATGGCTACACCTTC.

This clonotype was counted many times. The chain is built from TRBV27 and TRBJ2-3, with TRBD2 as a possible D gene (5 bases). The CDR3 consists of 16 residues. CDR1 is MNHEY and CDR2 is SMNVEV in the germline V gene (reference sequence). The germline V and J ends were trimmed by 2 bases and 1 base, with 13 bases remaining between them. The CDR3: CASSLARAERTDTQYF. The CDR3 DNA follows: TGTGCCAGCAGTTTAGCGCGGGCAGAACGCACAGATACGCAGTATTTT.

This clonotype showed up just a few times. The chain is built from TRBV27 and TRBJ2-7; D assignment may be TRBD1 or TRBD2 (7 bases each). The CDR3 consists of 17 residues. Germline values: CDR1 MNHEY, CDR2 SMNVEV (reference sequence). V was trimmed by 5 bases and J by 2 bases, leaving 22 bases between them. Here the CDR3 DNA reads TGTGCCAGCAGTCCGATTTGGGAGGGGGCGCGGGCCTACGAGCAGTACTTC. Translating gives CASSPIWEGARAYEQYF.

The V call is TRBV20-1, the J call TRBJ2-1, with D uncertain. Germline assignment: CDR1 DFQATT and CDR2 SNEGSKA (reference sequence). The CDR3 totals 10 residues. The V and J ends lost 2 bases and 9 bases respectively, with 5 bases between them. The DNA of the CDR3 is TGCAGTGCTAGAACGGGTGAGCAGTTCTTC. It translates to CSARTGEQFF.

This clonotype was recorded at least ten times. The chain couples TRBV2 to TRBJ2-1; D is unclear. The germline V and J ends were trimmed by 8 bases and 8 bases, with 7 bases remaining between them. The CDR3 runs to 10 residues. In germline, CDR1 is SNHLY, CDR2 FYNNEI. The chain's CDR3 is CASGAHEQFF. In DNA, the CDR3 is TGTGCCAGCGGAGCCCATGAGCAGTTCTTC.

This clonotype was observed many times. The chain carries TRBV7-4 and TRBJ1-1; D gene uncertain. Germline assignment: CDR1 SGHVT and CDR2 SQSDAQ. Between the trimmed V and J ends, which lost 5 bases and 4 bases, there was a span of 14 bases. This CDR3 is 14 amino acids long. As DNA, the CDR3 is TGTGCCAGCAGCGCCCCTCTCGGGCCCACTGAAGCTTTCTTT. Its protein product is CASSAPLGPTEAFF.

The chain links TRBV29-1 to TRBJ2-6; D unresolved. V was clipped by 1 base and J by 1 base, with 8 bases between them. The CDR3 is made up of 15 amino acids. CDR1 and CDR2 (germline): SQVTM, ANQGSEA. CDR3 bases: TGCAGCGTTGAAGTTTGGTATTCTGGGGCCAACGTCCTGACTTTC. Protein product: CSVEVWYSGANVLTF.

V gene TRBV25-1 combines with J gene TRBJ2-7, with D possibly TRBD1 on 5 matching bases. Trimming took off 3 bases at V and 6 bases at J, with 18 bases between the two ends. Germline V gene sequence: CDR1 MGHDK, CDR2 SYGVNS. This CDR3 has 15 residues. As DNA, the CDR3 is TGTGCCAGCAGTGAGTGGGGCCACCTGACGGGCGAGCAGTACTTC. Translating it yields CASSEWGHLTGEQYF.

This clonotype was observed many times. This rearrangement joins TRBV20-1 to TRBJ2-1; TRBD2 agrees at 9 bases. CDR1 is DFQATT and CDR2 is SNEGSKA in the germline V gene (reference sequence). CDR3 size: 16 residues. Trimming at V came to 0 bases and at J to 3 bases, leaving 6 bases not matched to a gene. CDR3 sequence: CSARDSLAGSYNEQFF. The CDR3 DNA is TGCAGTGCTAGAGACTCCCTAGCGGGAAGCTACAATGAGCAGTTCTTC.

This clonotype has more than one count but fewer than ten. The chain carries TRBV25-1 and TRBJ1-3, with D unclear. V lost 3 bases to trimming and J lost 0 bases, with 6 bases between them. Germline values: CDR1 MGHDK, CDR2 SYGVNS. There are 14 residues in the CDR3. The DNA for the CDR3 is TGTGCCAGCAGTGACAGGCACTCTGGAAACACCATATATTTT. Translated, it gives CASSDRHSGNTIYF.

The DNA of the CDR3 is TGCAGTGCCTCCCCAGAGACCCAGTACTTC. Translation: CSASPETQYF. V gene TRBV20-1 combines with J gene TRBJ2-5, with D unresolved. In germline, CDR1 is DFQATT, CDR2 SNEGSKA (reference sequence). The CDR3 is 10 amino acids. V gave up 6 bases and J gave up 4 bases, with 6 bases separating them.